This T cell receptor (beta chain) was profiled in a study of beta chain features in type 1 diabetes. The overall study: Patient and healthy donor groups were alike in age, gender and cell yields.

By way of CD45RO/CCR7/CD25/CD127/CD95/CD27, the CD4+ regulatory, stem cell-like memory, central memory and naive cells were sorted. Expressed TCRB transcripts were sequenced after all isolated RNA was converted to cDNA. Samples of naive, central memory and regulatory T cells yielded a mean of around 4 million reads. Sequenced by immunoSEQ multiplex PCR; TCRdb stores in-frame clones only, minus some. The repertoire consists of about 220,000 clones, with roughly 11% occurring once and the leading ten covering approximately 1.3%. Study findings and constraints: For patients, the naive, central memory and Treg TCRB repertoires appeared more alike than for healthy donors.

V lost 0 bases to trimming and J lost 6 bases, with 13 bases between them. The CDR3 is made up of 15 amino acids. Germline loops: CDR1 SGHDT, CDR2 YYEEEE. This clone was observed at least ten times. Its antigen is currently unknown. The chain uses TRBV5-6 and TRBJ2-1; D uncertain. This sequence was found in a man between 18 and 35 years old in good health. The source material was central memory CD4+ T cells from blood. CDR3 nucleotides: TGTGCCAGCAGCTTGGATCTGGCTAGATCCAATGAGCAGTTCTTC. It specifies CASSLDLARSNEQFF.